This T cell receptor (beta chain) was sequenced for a study of blood T cell repertoires in COVID-19. About the study: T cells, B-cell-depleted T cells, or PBMCs supplied cDNA or gDNA.

CDR3 length: 15 amino acids. CDR1 is SGDLS and CDR2 is YYNGEE in the germline V gene. V gave up 3 bases and J gave up 3 bases; unmatched junction bases: 6. Under the authors' procedure: By means of reference gene primer amplification, nucleated cell counts were estimated. Clones were sequenced by immunoSEQ multiplex PCR, and TCRdb holds only the in-frame ones, with some missing. For V, J and clone size, that table is used; D and trimming come from the DNA. The data hold about 20,000 clones, with 70% to 80% observed a single time. This TCR derives from a man of 80 years or more with acute or convalescent COVID-19. The chain is built from TRBV9 and TRBJ1-2, with 9 nucleotides matching TRBD1. Input material: peripheral blood. The CDR3 region has the DNA TGTGCCAGCAGCGCAACAGGGGGCGACGACTATGGCTACACCTTC. This sequence encodes CASSATGGDDYGYTF.